The rows below give T cell receptor beta chains drawn from one sample of a study of Ad26.COV2.S vaccination and SARS-CoV-2 variants. TCRdb's copy holds only in-frame clones and misses some; the assay was immunoSEQ multiplex PCR. The data show about 370,000 clones, roughly nine tenths seen once. The source material was peripheral blood, sampled in a trial of Ad26.COV2.S vaccine versus placebo. The source is a person between 18 and 60 years old who received the Ad26.COV2.S COVID-19 vaccine or a placebo. Each CDR3 is given with its conserved first and last residue. D genes are given only for firm matches. Size tells how often a clone was seen (once, few, many) or the class of an expanded clone, and some rows leave it out.

j_call clone_size v_call d_call cdr3_aa cdr3_nt
TRBJ1-2 NA TRBV4-1 NA CASSQLDGAIYGYTF TGCGCCAGCAGCCAACTCGATGGGGCCATATATGGCTACACCTTC
TRBJ1-5 NA TRBV4-1 NA CASSQVSSGSNQPQHF TGCGCCAGCAGCCAAGTCTCCTCGGGGAGCAATCAGCCCCAGCATTTT
TRBJ1-4 NA TRBV25-1 NA CAYRGFNEKLFF TGTGCCTACCGGGGTTTTAATGAAAAACTGTTTTTT
TRBJ2-2 NA TRBV5-1 NA CASSLSTTGELFF TGCGCCAGCAGCTTGTCCACCACCGGGGAGCTGTTTTTT
TRBJ1-3 NA TRBV2 NA CASSQSTGSSGNTIYF TGTGCCAGCAGTCAATCGACAGGTAGCTCTGGAAACACCATATATTTT
TRBJ2-2 NA TRBV6-5 TRBD1 CASSYIRDRGSGELFF TGTGCCAGCAGTTACATCCGGGACAGGGGTTCTGGGGAGCTGTTTTTT
TRBJ1-2 NA TRBV29-1 NA CSVTTGWNYGYTF TGCAGCGTTACGACAGGATGGAACTATGGCTACACCTTC
TRBJ1-1 NA TRBV6-5 NA CASRPFYQLNTEAFF TGTGCCAGCAGGCCATTTTATCAGCTGAACACTGAAGCTTTCTTT
TRBJ1-6 NA TRBV11-2 NA CASSPRDGNSPLHF TGTGCCAGCAGCCCGCGGGACGGGAATTCACCCCTCCACTTT
TRBJ2-1 once TRBV5-1 NA CASSSIPDNLGNEQFF TGCGCCAGCAGCTCGATCCCGGACAATCTTGGCAATGAGCAGTTCTTC
TRBJ2-3 NA TRBV4-1 TRBD2 CASSPWTSGGASTDTQYF TGCGCCAGCAGCCCCTGGACTAGCGGGGGGGCTTCCACAGATACGCAGTATTTT
TRBJ1-5 NA TRBV10-3 NA CAISEWGNQPQHF TGTGCCATCAGTGAGTGGGGGAATCAGCCCCAGCATTTT
TRBJ1-1 NA TRBV15 NA CATSRAPRVGSTEAFF TGTGCCACCAGCAGAGCTCCCCGGGTAGGGAGCACTGAAGCTTTCTTT
TRBJ2-2 NA TRBV4-3 TRBD1 CASSIRDRPGGELFF TGCGCCAGCAGTATAAGGGACAGACCAGGCGGGGAGCTGTTTTTT
TRBJ2-3 NA TRBV19 NA CASRPGRLGSGTQYF TGTGCCAGTAGACCCGGGAGACTGGGGTCCGGCACGCAGTATTTT
TRBJ2-7 once TRBV5-4 NA CASSLDPSSNEQYF TGTGCCAGCAGCTTGGATCCCTCCTCTAACGAGCAGTACTTC
TRBJ2-7 NA TRBV7-9 NA CASSSEGGQYF TGTGCCAGCAGCTCGGAGGGAGGGCAGTACTTC
TRBJ1-1 NA TRBV7-8 NA CASNKEENTEAFF TGTGCCAGCAACAAAGAGGAGAACACTGAAGCTTTCTTT
TRBJ2-1 NA TRBV5-4 NA CATRPRSFRNEQFF TGTGCCACGAGACCACGGAGTTTTCGGAATGAGCAGTTCTTC
TRBJ1-2 NA TRBV2 NA CASSFSTGGRGYTF TGTGCCAGCAGTTTTTCGACAGGCGGGAGGGGCTACACCTTC
TRBJ2-1 NA TRBV7-7 TRBD1 CASSPDRGSPYNEQFF TGTGCCAGCAGCCCTGACAGGGGTAGCCCCTACAATGAGCAGTTCTTC
TRBJ2-5 NA TRBV9 NA CASSVDLVGVETQYF TGTGCCAGCAGCGTAGACCTAGTGGGAGTAGAGACCCAGTACTTC
TRBJ2-2 few TRBV18 NA CASSPRAFQDTGELFF TGTGCCAGCTCACCCCGGGCCTTCCAGGACACCGGGGAGCTGTTTTTT
TRBJ2-3 NA TRBV5-1 TRBD1 CASSLVGQGADTQYF TGCGCCAGCAGCTTGGTTGGACAGGGGGCAGATACGCAGTATTTT
TRBJ2-3 NA TRBV30 NA CAWSVSTDTQYF TGTGCCTGGAGTGTCAGCACAGATACGCAGTATTTT
TRBJ2-3 NA TRBV6-4 TRBD2 CASSASGGPTDTQYF TGTGCCAGCAGTGCTAGCGGGGGACCTACAGATACGCAGTATTTT
TRBJ2-1 NA TRBV9 TRBD2 CASSFNSGTSGLNEQFF TGTGCCAGCAGCTTTAACTCCGGGACTAGCGGCCTCAATGAGCAGTTCTTC
TRBJ2-1 NA TRBV11-2 TRBD2 CASSFLSGGAAEQFF TGTGCCAGCAGCTTCCTTAGCGGGGGGGCCGCTGAGCAGTTCTTC
TRBJ1-1 NA TRBV7-2 TRBD1 CASSPRGGMNTEAFF TGTGCCAGCAGCCCCAGGGGGGGCATGAACACTGAAGCTTTCTTT
TRBJ2-2 NA TRBV5-4 TRBD2 CASSLTGGGGADTGELFF TGTGCCAGCAGCTTGACTGGGGGCGGGGGGGCCGACACCGGGGAGCTGTTTTTT
TRBJ2-7 NA TRBV4-3 NA CASSQDLGFYEQYF TGCGCCAGCAGCCAAGATCTTGGGTTCTACGAGCAGTACTTC
TRBJ2-5 NA TRBV7-9 TRBD1 CASSWGDRAGTQYF TGTGCCAGCAGCTGGGGGGACAGGGCGGGAACCCAGTACTTC
TRBJ1-1 NA TRBV23-1 NA CASSQLDINTEAFF TGCGCCAGCAGTCAATTGGACATTAACACTGAAGCTTTCTTT
TRBJ2-2 NA TRBV6-5 TRBD2 CASSETSRWTGELFF TGTGCCAGCAGCGAGACTAGCAGGTGGACCGGGGAGCTGTTTTTT
TRBJ2-6 NA TRBV24-1 TRBD1 CATGTGGARANVLTF TGTGCCACCGGGACAGGGGGCGCGAGGGCCAACGTCCTGACTTTC
TRBJ2-3 NA TRBV9 NA CASSVAGLGTDTQYF TGTGCCAGCAGCGTTGCGGGGCTTGGCACAGATACGCAGTATTTT
TRBJ1-2 NA TRBV29-1 NA CSVVDSGRRLYGYTF TGCAGCGTTGTAGATTCAGGCAGGCGCCTTTATGGCTACACCTTC
TRBJ2-7 NA TRBV27 TRBD1 CASSLTGQGNPYEQYF TGTGCCAGCAGTTTAACTGGACAGGGAAACCCCTACGAGCAGTACTTC
TRBJ1-2 NA TRBV7-9 NA CASSLGSPLNYGYTF TGTGCCAGCAGCTTAGGATCCCCCCTTAACTATGGCTACACCTTC
TRBJ1-2 NA TRBV5-1 NA CASSPGRHGYTF TGCGCCAGCAGCCCAGGGAGACATGGCTACACCTTC
TRBJ1-2 NA TRBV11-2 NA CASSLVWEPNHYGYTF TGTGCCAGCAGCTTAGTATGGGAACCCAACCACTATGGCTACACCTTC
TRBJ1-5 NA TRBV4-1 NA CASSQEHQGLGQPQHF TGCGCCAGCAGCCAAGAGCATCAGGGCCTTGGTCAGCCCCAGCATTTT
TRBJ2-2 NA TRBV7-9 TRBD1 CASSLQGAGTGELFF TGTGCCAGCAGCTTACAGGGGGCAGGGACCGGGGAGCTGTTTTTT